Listed here are 10 T cell receptor beta chains from one sample, sequenced in a study of OX40 agonist ivuxolimab in advanced cancers. Library prep was done by the immunoSEQ multiplex PCR assay. TCRdb carries this immuneACCESS record with in-frame sequences only. Its versions omit some clonotypes, under half of them owing to an unresolved V gene in the studies checked, with the rest unexplained. In all, the sample holds about 98,000 clones, and approximately 93% of those were seen once. Jointly, the top ten make up about 0.24% of the sample. The sample here was CD4+ or CD8+ T cells sorted from blood, taken in a trial of the OX40 agonist ivuxolimab. These receptors all come from an adult with an advanced solid tumor such as melanoma, head and neck, liver or kidney cancer.

The chain has TRBV11-2 and TRBJ2-7, with 9 bases aligning to TRBD2. Germline V gene lookup returns CDR1 SGHAT and CDR2 FQNNGV. The CDR3 runs 15 residues. Unmatched junction bases numbered 7, after V lost 6 bases and J lost 1 base. The CDR3 region is CASRGISGSSYEQYV. DNA for the CDR3: TGTGCCAGCAGGGGGATTAGCGGGAGTTCCTACGAGCAGTACGTC.

This rearrangement joins TRBV7-9 to TRBJ2-3, with a tentative D call TRBD1 (5 bases). The V end lost 5 bases, the J end lost 4 bases, and 13 bases lay between the germline ends. The CDR3 has 14 residues. Germline V gene lookup returns CDR1 SEHNR and CDR2 FQNEAQ (reference sequence). The DNA for the CDR3 is TGTGCCAGCAGCCCGCCCCAAGGGGCAGATACGCAGTATTTT. Residues: CASSPPQGADTQYF.

The CDR3: CASSIRGGGVYYGYTF. CDR3 nucleotide sequence: TGTGCCAGTAGTATACGAGGAGGGGGCGTCTACTATGGCTACACCTTC. The chain links TRBV19 to TRBJ1-2; 7 bases align to TRBD1. CDR3 length: 16 residues. The V and J ends lost 2 bases and 3 bases, in that order; junction bases with no gene match: 9. Germline loops: CDR1 LNHDA, CDR2 SQIVND (reference sequence).

The rearrangement links TRBV28 to TRBJ1-2, with a weak D call TRBD1 (5 bases). Deletions cut 6 bases from V and 4 bases from J, with 15 bases between. The CDR3 has 14 residues. Germline-derived CDR1 and CDR2 are MDHEN and SYDVKM. CDR3 protein: CASRLPGVRYGYTF. The CDR3 DNA follows: TGTGCCAGCAGGCTCCCGGGGGTACGCTATGGCTACACCTTC.

The J gene is TRBJ1-2, the V gene TRBV19; 8 nucleotides match TRBD1. The CDR3 is 15 residues long. The V gene end was trimmed by 6 bases and the J gene end by 4 bases; junction bases not matched to a gene: 10. In germline, CDR1 is LNHDA, CDR2 SQIVND (reference sequence). CDR3 in DNA: TGTGCCAGTAGCCGACACCGACAGGGGTCCTATGGCTACACCTTC. It specifies CASSRHRQGSYGYTF.

The V call is TRBV14, the J call TRBJ2-7; no clear D. The germline gives CDR1 SGHDN, CDR2 FVKESK. The CDR3 is made up of 13 amino acids. V shed 1 base and J shed 6 bases, with 10 bases lying between them. The CDR3 spells CASSQAQPGEQYF. DNA for the CDR3: TGTGCCAGCAGCCAAGCTCAGCCAGGCGAGCAGTACTTC. Complete variable domain (other parts from reference TRBV14 and TRBJ2-7): EAGVTQFPSHSVIEKGQTVTLRCDPISGHDNLYWYRRVMGKEIKFLLHFVKESKQDESGMPNNRFLAERTGGTYSTLKVQPAELEDSGVYFCASSQAQPGEQYFGPGTRLTVT.

The rearrangement joins TRBV6-1 to TRBJ2-2; the match to TRBD2 covers 10 bases. The CDR3 totals 16 residues. The V and J ends lost 3 bases and 6 bases, in that order; junction bases with no gene match: 7. Looked up from germline, CDR1 is MNHNS and CDR2 is SASEGT. The CDR3 loop is CASSDRSGRGAGELFF. In DNA, the CDR3 is TGTGCCAGCAGTGACAGAAGCGGGAGGGGGGCCGGGGAGCTGTTTTTT.

V usage is TRBV9 and J usage is TRBJ1-2; no clear D. Germline loops: CDR1 SGDLS, CDR2 YYNGEE. There are 11 residues in the CDR3. V was trimmed by 4 bases and J by 9 bases, leaving 10 bases between them. This chain's CDR3 is CASSHVRSYTF. CDR3 DNA sequence: TGTGCCAGCAGCCACGTTCGAAGCTACACCTTC.

V usage is TRBV6-1 and J usage is TRBJ2-3, with a weak D call TRBD2 (5 bases). Trimming removed 4 bases from V and 4 bases from J, with 18 bases in between. The CDR3 has 16 amino acids. Germline loops: CDR1 MNHNS, CDR2 SASEGT. CDR3 sequence reads: CASSGPLVRAADTQYF. CDR3 nucleotide sequence: TGTGCCAGCAGTGGACCACTAGTGAGAGCGGCAGATACGCAGTATTTT.

This chain uses TRBV7-2 with TRBJ1-1; tentative D call: TRBD1 (5 bases). The CDR3 spans 13 residues. V was cut by 4 bases and J by 2 bases, with 8 bases left in between. Germline V gene lookup returns CDR1 SGHTA and CDR2 FQGNSA. CDR3 sequence: CASSWGGNTEAFF. CDR3 sequence (DNA): TGTGCCAGCAGCTGGGGGGGAAACACTGAAGCTTTCTTT.